This T cell receptor (beta chain) was recovered during a study of response to subunit inactivated influenza vaccine. MiXCR, run by TCRdb on the RT-PCR reads, gives a single entry per CDR3 protein. Here the sample spans just under 550,000 distinct CDR3 sequences, approximately 24% being singletons. V dropped 5 bases and J dropped 4 bases, with 12 bases sitting between them. This CDR3 is 14 amino acids long. In germline, CDR1 is SGHAT, CDR2 FQNNGV. This sample was shared with a second study, whose subject was T cells expressing NK-cell markers. Per that paper: The authors generated TCR beta cDNA through 5'RACE template switching with UMIs.

V usage is TRBV11-2 and J usage is TRBJ2-1; D is uncertain. The specimen comprised CD4+ T cells sorted from PBMCs, sampled 12 days after vaccination. This clonotype was obtained from a man aged 45-60 years who received an inactivated influenza vaccine. Written as DNA, the CDR3 is TGTGCCAGCAGCCCGCTTCCGCGATACAATGAGCAGTTCTTC. Residues: CASSPLPRYNEQFF.